Presented here are 28 T cell receptor beta chains from one specimen sequenced in a study of T-cell memory formation after mild COVID-19 (dated by TCRdb to 2020 to 2022). Library prep was done by 5' RACE. The sequencer was an Illumina NovaSeq 6000. Using fastp trimming at Q25 and MiXCR clonotype assembly, TCRdb reanalyzed the public sequencing data and kept in-frame beta chains. For every CDR3 protein sequence, its rows merge into one entry that carries the most common genes and DNA. This sample holds hundreds of thousands of distinct CDR3 sequences; around 28% were observed only once. Around an eighth of the sample is held by the ten biggest clonotypes. Specimen: PBMCs or a T cell subset sorted from them (not recorded which). The receptors originated from an adult woman who had mild COVID-19 (a few samples of this study predate the infection). The sample titles of this study are shuffled in the database, so cell type and time point are left out; the donor was told from shared clones.

This clonotype was recorded a few times. The CDR3 nucleotides are TGTGCCAGCTCACCACCGATGAAGGAGACCCAGTACTTC. It codes for CASSPPMKETQYF. The chain joins TRBV18 to TRBJ2-5; no clear D gene. Trimming cost V 0 bases and J 5 bases, with 7 bases left between them. The CDR3 runs to 13 residues. Germline V lookup: CDR1 KGHSH, CDR2 LQKENI. Full variable domain (outside the CDR3, taken from reference TRBV18 and TRBJ2-5): NAGVMQNPRHLVRRRGQEARLRCSPMKGHSHVYWYRQLPEEGLKFMVYLQKENIIDESGMPKERFSAEFPKEGPSILRIQQVVRGDSAAYFCASSPPMKETQYFGPGTRLLVL.

The chain links TRBV4-2 to TRBJ1-4; tentatively, D is TRBD1 (6 bases). There are 15 residues in the CDR3. The germline V gene encodes CDR1 LGHNA and CDR2 YNFKEQ. V lost 1 base and J 7 bases, leaving 13 bases between the germline ends. The CDR3 nucleotides read TGTGCCAGCAGCCAAGTTGTACCAGGGGCTGAAAAACTGTTTTTT. It specifies CASSQVVPGAEKLFF.

Only a few counts were recorded for this clonotype. The J gene is TRBJ2-1, the V gene TRBV12-3 or TRBV12-4; D might be TRBD1 (6 bases). The CDR3 sequence is 14 residues long. V lost 4 bases and J 8 bases, leaving 15 bases between the germline ends. The CDR3 sequence: CASSWTESRDEQFF. In DNA, the CDR3 is TGTGCCAGCAGTTGGACAGAGAGTAGGGATGAGCAGTTCTTC.

This chain uses TRBV24-1 with TRBJ2-7, with 7 bases that match TRBD1. The CDR3 is made up of 12 amino acids. The germline V gene encodes CDR1 KGHDR and CDR2 SFDVKD. Unmatched junction bases numbered 9, after V lost 7 bases and J lost 10 bases. CDR3 residues: CATRDPNRGQYF. The CDR3 nucleotides are TGTGCCACCAGGGACCCCAACAGGGGTCAGTACTTC.

The chain combines TRBV20-1 with TRBJ1-5, with D hard to call. The CDR3 is 16 residues long. Trimming removed 0 bases from V and 5 bases from J, with 17 bases in between. Germline V CDR1 and CDR2: DFQATT, SNEGSKA (reference sequence). CDR3 residues: CSARDLSNRVDQPQHF. DNA for the CDR3: TGCAGTGCTAGAGATCTCTCAAACCGGGTAGATCAGCCCCAGCATTTT.

The table lists this clonotype with a few counts. This chain connects TRBV9 to TRBJ2-3; D is possibly TRBD2 (6 bases). Germline V gene lookup returns CDR1 SGDLS and CDR2 YYNGEE. The length of the CDR3 is 14 residues. V was clipped by 0 bases and J by 3 bases, with 8 bases between them. CDR3 sequence reads: CASSVDGRTDTQYF. CDR3 coding DNA: TGTGCCAGCAGCGTAGACGGGAGAACAGATACGCAGTATTTT.

This chain joins TRBV20-1 and TRBJ2-3; 10 bases align to TRBD2. J was trimmed by 2 bases and V by 3 bases; bases with no gene match: 8. The length of the CDR3 is 16 residues. The V gene's germline CDR1 is DFQATT and CDR2 SNEGSKA (reference sequence). CDR3 bases: TGCAGTGCTAGTAGGTCTCTAGCGGGAGACACAGATACGCAGTATTTT. Translation: CSASRSLAGDTDTQYF.

This clonotype was counted a few times. The V and J genes are TRBV6-2 or TRBV6-3 and TRBJ1-2, with D possibly being TRBD1 (6 bases). The V gene's germline CDR1 is MNHEY and CDR2 SVGEGT. Trimming took 2 bases from V and 4 from J, leaving 11 bases between them. The CDR3 is 14 amino acids. The CDR3 spells CASSYGGRVYGYTF. The CDR3 DNA follows: TGTGCCAGCAGTTACGGGGGGCGCGTCTATGGCTACACCTTC.

This chain joins TRBV12-3 or TRBV12-4 and TRBJ2-5; TRBD2 agrees at 16 bases. With 6 bases clipped from V and 5 bases from J, the junction kept 6 bases outside the gene matches. The CDR3 is 16 amino acids. The CDR3: CASSPGLAGGLETQYF. DNA of the CDR3: TGTGCCAGCAGCCCGGGACTAGCGGGGGGGCTGGAGACCCAGTACTTC.

The gene calls are TRBV7-9 and TRBJ2-2, with D uncertain. V lost 3 bases to trimming and J lost 1 base, with 9 bases between them. Germline V lookup: CDR1 SEHNR, CDR2 FQNEAQ (reference sequence). This CDR3 region has 15 residues. The CDR3 nucleotides are TGTGCCAGCAGCTTGAAAGGGCGGAACACCGGGGAGCTGTTTTTT. Residues: CASSLKGRNTGELFF.

J is TRBJ2-7 and V is TRBV4-1; D perhaps matches TRBD1 (5 bases). This CDR3 is 13 amino acids long. The germline gives CDR1 MGHRA, CDR2 YSYEKL. Between the trimmed V and J ends, which lost 5 bases and 2 bases, there was a span of 10 bases. The chain's CDR3 is CASSEHRTYEQYF. The CDR3 nucleotides are TGCGCCAGCAGCGAACACAGGACCTACGAGCAGTACTTC.

The V call is TRBV20-1, the J call TRBJ2-7, with 7 bases aligning to TRBD1. CDR3 length: 12 amino acids. V lost 6 bases to trimming and J lost 3 bases; unmatched junction nucleotides: 5. Germline CDR1 is DFQATT and CDR2 is SNEGSKA (reference sequence). CDR3 residues: CSASAGGYEQYF. The CDR3 nucleotides read TGCAGTGCCAGCGCAGGGGGCTACGAGCAGTACTTC.

This chain uses TRBV5-1 with TRBJ1-6; the D gene is possibly TRBD1 (6 bases). Between the trimmed V and J ends, which lost 4 bases and 7 bases, there was a span of 18 bases. Germline loops: CDR1 SGHRS, CDR2 YFSETQ. CDR3 length: 16 amino acids. CDR3 sequence (DNA): TGCGCCAGCAGCCACGGACAGAGCCAACTGAATTCACCCCTCCACTTT. This encodes CASSHGQSQLNSPLHF.

This clonotype was picked up a small number of times. CDR3: CSVARSGTRFNEQFF. The CDR3 region has the DNA TGCAGCGTCGCTCGTTCCGGGACGAGATTCAATGAGCAGTTCTTC. The chain employs TRBV29-1 and TRBJ2-1; D is tentatively TRBD1 or TRBD2 (5 bases each). The CDR3 extends over 15 amino acids. In germline, CDR1 is SQVTM, CDR2 ANQGSEA. The V end lost 6 bases, the J end lost 6 bases, and 21 bases lay between the germline ends.

This chain uses TRBV18 with TRBJ1-4; TRBD1 matches at 7 bases. The CDR3 has 13 amino acids. The J segment lost 8 bases and the V segment lost 6 bases, leaving 6 bases of the junction unmatched. Per the germline V gene, CDR1 is KGHSH and CDR2 is LQKENI. In DNA form, the CDR3 reads TGTGCCAGCTCCCAAGGACAGGAAGAAAAACTGTTTTTT. Protein product: CASSQGQEEKLFF.

The table lists this clonotype with a few counts. The V call is TRBV6-4, the J call TRBJ2-7; 11 positions match TRBD1. Germline CDR1 reads MRHNA; CDR2 reads SNTAGT. V shed 6 bases, J shed 2 bases, and the junction held 6 bases outside the gene matches. The CDR3 consists of 15 residues. CDR3 protein: CASSIGQGAAYEQYF. The CDR3 DNA reads TGTGCCAGCAGCATAGGACAGGGGGCGGCCTACGAGCAGTACTTC.

This clonotype was counted at least ten times. Written as DNA, the CDR3 is TGTGCCAGCAGCTTATTGGCTAGCGGGGGAGGCGGCACAGATACGCAGTATTTT. Translation: CASSLLASGGGGTDTQYF. The gene calls are TRBV7-3 and TRBJ2-3, with 10 bases aligning to TRBD2. J gave up 1 base and V 2 bases, and 9 bases lay outside the gene matches. CDR1 and CDR2 (germline): SGHTA, FQGTGA. The CDR3 consists of 18 residues.

The rearrangement joins TRBV7-6 to TRBJ2-3, with 8 nucleotides matching TRBD2. The junction had 2 bases not matched to a gene; V was cut back by 5 bases and J by 4 bases. CDR1 SGHVS and CDR2 FNYEAQ come from the germline V gene. This CDR3 comprises 13 residues. CDR3 nucleotides: TGTGCCAGCAGCCGGCGGGGGGCAGATACGCAGTATTTT. The encoded protein is CASSRRGADTQYF.

This clonotype was found many times. V gene TRBV12-3 or TRBV12-4 combines with J gene TRBJ2-2, with D possibly matching TRBD2 (5 bases). The CDR3 totals 15 residues. V gave up 3 bases and J gave up 6 bases, with 14 bases separating them. CDR3 sequence reads: CASSFEGVRSGELFF. Written as DNA, the CDR3 is TGTGCCAGCAGTTTCGAGGGAGTAAGGTCCGGGGAGCTGTTTTTT.

The V call is TRBV9, the J call TRBJ2-1; possibly TRBD1 or TRBD2 for D (5 bases each). In germline, CDR1 is SGDLS, CDR2 YYNGEE. Trimming removed 3 bases from V and 10 bases from J, with 20 bases in between. This CDR3 contains 15 residues. The CDR3 here is CASSGRDGSLGEQFF. The CDR3 DNA follows: TGTGCCAGCAGCGGCCGGGACGGCAGCCTAGGGGAGCAGTTCTTC.

This clonotype was seen only a few times. This chain links TRBV7-9 with TRBJ2-5; possible D gene TRBD2, 6 bases. The length of the CDR3 is 15 residues. Per the germline V gene, CDR1 is SEHNR and CDR2 is FQNEAQ (reference sequence). V lost 5 bases to trimming and J lost 2 bases, with 15 bases between them. In DNA, the CDR3 is TGTGCCAGCAGCCCCGGGAGAGCCGTACAAGAGACCCAGTACTTC. Its protein is CASSPGRAVQETQYF.

This clonotype was seen a few times. The V and J genes are TRBV7-8 and TRBJ2-1, with 10 nucleotides matching TRBD2. V gave up 5 bases and J gave up 7 bases; unmatched junction bases: 8. The germline CDR1 and CDR2 sequences are SGHVS and FQNEAQ. This CDR3 has 15 residues. CDR3 in amino acids: CASSPPSGRGNEQFF. CDR3 in DNA: TGTGCCAGCAGCCCGCCCAGCGGGAGGGGGAATGAGCAGTTCTTC. Complete variable domain (other parts from reference TRBV7-8 and TRBJ2-1): GAGVSQSPRYKVAKRGQDVALRCDPISGHVSLFWYQQALGQGPEFLTYFQNEAQLDKSGLPSDRFFAERPEGSVSTLKIQRTQQEDSAVYLCASSPPSGRGNEQFFGPGTRLTVL.

The sample holds a few counts of this clonotype. The chain has TRBV6-5 and TRBJ2-3; possibly TRBD1 for D (5 bases). CDR3 length: 15 amino acids. Germline assignment: CDR1 MNHEY and CDR2 SVGAGI. V lost 0 bases and J 0 bases, leaving 7 bases between the germline ends. CDR3: CASSYSGLSTDTQYF. Written as DNA, the CDR3 is TGTGCCAGCAGTTACTCGGGGCTTAGCACAGATACGCAGTATTTT.

The V and J genes are TRBV24-1 and TRBJ2-2, with no clear D. The germline V and J ends were trimmed by 0 bases and 6 bases, with 10 bases remaining between them. The CDR3 has 15 amino acids. Per germline, CDR1 KGHDR and CDR2 SFDVKD. Here the CDR3 reads CATSDLGRKAGELFF. Written as DNA, the CDR3 is TGTGCCACCAGTGATTTGGGCAGGAAGGCCGGGGAGCTGTTTTTT.

In its sample, this clonotype was seen a few times. The chain has TRBV7-9 and TRBJ2-1; a weak D match, TRBD2 (5 bases). Trimming shortened V by 3 bases and J by 10 bases, and 16 bases separated the two germline ends. This CDR3 region has 14 residues. Germline V gene data show CDR1 as SEHNR and CDR2 as FQNEAQ (reference sequence). As DNA, the CDR3 is TGTGCCAGCAGCTTTTTTTCGACTAAGTCGGAGCAGTTCTTC. It specifies CASSFFSTKSEQFF.

This clonotype appeared a few times. This chain connects TRBV6-2 or TRBV6-3 to TRBJ2-1, with a weak D call TRBD2 (6 bases). The CDR3 contains 17 residues. V dropped 2 bases and J dropped 6 bases, with 20 bases sitting between them. Germline values: CDR1 MNHEY, CDR2 SVGEGT. The CDR3 sequence is CASSYVGVSGFGNEQFF. The CDR3 bases are TGTGCCAGCAGTTACGTAGGGGTCAGCGGGTTTGGCAATGAGCAGTTCTTC.

The J gene is TRBJ2-3, the V gene TRBV7-3; possibly TRBD1 for D (7 bases). Trimming took off 5 bases at V and 5 bases at J, with 17 bases between the two ends. Germline CDR1 and CDR2: SGHTA and FQGTGA. This CDR3 region has 15 residues. In nucleotides, the CDR3 is TGTGCCAGCAGCCTAGCGACAGGGCTATTAGATACGCAGTATTTT. Its translation is CASSLATGLLDTQYF.

The J gene is TRBJ1-1, the V gene TRBV18, with TRBD1 matching 7 bases. Per the germline V gene, CDR1 is KGHSH and CDR2 is LQKENI. The CDR3 runs to 16 residues. V lost 4 bases, J lost 1 base, and 9 bases stayed unmatched. CDR3: CASSRQSGTANTEAFF. In DNA, the CDR3 is TGTGCCAGCTCACGGCAATCCGGGACAGCGAACACTGAAGCTTTCTTT.